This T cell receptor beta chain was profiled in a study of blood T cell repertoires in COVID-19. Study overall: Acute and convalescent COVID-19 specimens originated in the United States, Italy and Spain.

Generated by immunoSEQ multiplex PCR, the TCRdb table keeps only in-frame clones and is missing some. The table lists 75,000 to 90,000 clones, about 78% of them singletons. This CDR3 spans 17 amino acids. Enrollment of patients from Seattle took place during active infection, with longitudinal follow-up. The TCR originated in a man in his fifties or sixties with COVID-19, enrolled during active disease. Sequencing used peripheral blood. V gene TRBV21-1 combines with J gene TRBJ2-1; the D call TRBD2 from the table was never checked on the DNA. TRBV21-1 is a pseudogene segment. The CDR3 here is CASKLAGGPLPYNEQFF. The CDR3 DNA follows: TGTGCCAGCAAACTAGCGGGAGGCCCTTTACCTTACAATGAGCAGTTCTTC.